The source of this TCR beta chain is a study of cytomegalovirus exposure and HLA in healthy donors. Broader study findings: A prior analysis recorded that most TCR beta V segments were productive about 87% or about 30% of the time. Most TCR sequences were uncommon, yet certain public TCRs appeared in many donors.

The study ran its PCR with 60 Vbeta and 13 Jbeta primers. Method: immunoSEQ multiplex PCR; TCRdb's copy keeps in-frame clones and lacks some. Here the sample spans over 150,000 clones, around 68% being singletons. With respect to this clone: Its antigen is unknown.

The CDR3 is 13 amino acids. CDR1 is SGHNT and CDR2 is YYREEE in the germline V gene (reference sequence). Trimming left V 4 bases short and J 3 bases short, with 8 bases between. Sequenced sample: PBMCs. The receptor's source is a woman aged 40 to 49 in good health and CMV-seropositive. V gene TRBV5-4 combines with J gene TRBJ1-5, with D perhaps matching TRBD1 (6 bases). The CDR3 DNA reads TGTGCCAGCAGCCCAGGGGTCAATCAGCCCCAGCATTTT. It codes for CASSPGVNQPQHF.